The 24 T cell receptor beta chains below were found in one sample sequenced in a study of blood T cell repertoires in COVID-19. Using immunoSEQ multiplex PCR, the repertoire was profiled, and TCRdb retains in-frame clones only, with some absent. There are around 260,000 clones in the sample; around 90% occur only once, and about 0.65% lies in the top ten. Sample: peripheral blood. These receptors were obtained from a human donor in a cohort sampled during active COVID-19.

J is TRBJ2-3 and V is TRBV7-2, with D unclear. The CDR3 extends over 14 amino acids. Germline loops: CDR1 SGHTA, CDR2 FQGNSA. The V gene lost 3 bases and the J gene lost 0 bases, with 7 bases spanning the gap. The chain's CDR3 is CASSFATSTDTQYF. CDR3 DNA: TGTGCCAGCAGCTTCGCGACTAGCACAGATACGCAGTATTTT.

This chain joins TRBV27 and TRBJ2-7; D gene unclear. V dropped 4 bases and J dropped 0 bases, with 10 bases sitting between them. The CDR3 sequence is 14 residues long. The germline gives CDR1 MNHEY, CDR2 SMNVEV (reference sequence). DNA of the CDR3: TGTGCCAGCAGTTCCAGCGAGAGCTCCTACGAGCAGTACTTC. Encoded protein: CASSSSESSYEQYF.

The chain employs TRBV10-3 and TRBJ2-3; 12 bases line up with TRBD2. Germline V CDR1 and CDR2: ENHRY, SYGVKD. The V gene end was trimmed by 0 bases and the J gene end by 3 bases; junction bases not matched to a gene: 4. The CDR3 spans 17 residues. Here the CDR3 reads CAISESTSGGGTDTQYF. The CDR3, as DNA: TGTGCCATCAGTGAGTCGACTAGCGGGGGAGGGACAGATACGCAGTATTTT.

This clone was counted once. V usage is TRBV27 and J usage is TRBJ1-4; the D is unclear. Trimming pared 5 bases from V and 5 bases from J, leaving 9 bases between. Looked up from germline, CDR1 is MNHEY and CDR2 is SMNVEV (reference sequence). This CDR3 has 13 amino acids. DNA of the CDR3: TGTGCCAGCAGTACGATCCTAAATGAAAAACTGTTTTTT. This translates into CASSTILNEKLFF.

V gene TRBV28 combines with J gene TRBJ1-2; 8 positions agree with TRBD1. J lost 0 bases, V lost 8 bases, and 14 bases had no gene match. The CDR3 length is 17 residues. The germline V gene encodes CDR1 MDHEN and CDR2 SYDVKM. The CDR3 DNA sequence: TGTGCCAGCCTAAAAACATACGGACAGGGACCTAACTATGGCTACACCTTC. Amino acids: CASLKTYGQGPNYGYTF.

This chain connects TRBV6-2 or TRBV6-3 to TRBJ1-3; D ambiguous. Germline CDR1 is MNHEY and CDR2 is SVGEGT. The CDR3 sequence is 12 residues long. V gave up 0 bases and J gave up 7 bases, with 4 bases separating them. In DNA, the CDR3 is TGTGCCAGCAGTTACTCGGAGAACACCATATATTTT. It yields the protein CASSYSENTIYF.

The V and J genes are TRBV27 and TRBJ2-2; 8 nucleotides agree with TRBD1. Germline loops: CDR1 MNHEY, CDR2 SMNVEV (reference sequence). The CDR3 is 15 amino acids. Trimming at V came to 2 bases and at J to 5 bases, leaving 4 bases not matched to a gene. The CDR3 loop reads CASSLSRGQTGELFF. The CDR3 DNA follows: TGTGCCAGCAGTTTAAGCAGGGGGCAAACCGGGGAGCTGTTTTTT.

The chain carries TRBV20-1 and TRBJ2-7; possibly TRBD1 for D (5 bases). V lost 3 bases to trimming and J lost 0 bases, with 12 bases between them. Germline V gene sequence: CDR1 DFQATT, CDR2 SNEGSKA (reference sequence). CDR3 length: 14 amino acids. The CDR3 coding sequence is TGCAGTGCTAGTTGGGGCCCTAGCTCCTACGAGCAGTACTTC. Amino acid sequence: CSASWGPSSYEQYF.

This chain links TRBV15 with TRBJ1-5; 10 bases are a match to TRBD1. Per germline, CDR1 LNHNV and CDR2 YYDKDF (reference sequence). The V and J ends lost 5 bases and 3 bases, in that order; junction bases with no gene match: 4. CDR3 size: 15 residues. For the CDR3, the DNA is TGTGCCACCAGCGGTGACAGGGGGCTCAATCAGCCCCAGCATTTT. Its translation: CATSGDRGLNQPQHF.

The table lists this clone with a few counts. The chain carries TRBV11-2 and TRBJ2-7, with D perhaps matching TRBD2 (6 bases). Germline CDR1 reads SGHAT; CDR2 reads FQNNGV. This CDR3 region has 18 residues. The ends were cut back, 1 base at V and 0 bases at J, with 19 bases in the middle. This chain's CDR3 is CASSLVPRGPRDSYEQYF. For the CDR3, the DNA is TGTGCCAGCAGCTTAGTCCCGCGGGGACCTAGGGACTCCTACGAGCAGTACTTC.

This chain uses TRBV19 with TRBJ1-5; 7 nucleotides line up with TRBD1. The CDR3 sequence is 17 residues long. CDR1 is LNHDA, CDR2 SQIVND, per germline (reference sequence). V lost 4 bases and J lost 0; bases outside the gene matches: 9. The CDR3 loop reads CASSTLGQALSNQPQHF. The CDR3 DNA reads TGTGCCAGTAGTACCCTCGGACAGGCCCTTAGCAATCAGCCCCAGCATTTT.

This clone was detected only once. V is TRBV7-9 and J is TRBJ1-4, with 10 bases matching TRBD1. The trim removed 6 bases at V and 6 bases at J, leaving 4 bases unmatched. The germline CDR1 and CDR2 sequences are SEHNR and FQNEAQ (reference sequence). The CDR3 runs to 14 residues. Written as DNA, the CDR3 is TGTGCCAGCAGATACGGGACAGGGGATGAAAAACTGTTTTTT. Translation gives CASRYGTGDEKLFF. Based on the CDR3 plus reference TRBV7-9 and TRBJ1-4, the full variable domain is DTGVSQNPRHKITKRGQNVTFRCDPISEHNRLYWYRQTLGQGPEFLTYFQNEAQLEKSRLLSDRFSAERPKGSFSTLEIQRTEQGDSAMYLCASRYGTGDEKLFFGSGTQLSVL.

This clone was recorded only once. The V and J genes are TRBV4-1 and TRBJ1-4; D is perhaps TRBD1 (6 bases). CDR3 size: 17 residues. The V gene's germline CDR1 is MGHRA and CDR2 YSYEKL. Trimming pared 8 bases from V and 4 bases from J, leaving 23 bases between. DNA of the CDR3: TGCGCCAGCTTGCTGGGGTCTCGGACAGCCATTAATGAAAAACTGTTTTTT. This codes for CASLLGSRTAINEKLFF.

The chain's CDR3 is CASSRDSLTRNEKLFF. In DNA form, the CDR3 reads TGTGCCAGCAGCAGGGACAGCCTTACCCGTAATGAAAAACTGTTTTTT. The V and J genes are TRBV5-6 and TRBJ1-4; TRBD1 matches at 7 bases. Trimming cost V 4 bases and J 4 bases; bases outside gene matches: 10. The CDR3 runs to 16 residues. In germline, CDR1 is SGHDT, CDR2 YYEEEE.

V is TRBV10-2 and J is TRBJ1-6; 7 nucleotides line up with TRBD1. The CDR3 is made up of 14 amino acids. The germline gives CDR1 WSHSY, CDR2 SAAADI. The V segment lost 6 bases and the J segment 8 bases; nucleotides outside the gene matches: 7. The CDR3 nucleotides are TGCGCCAGCAGCAGGGACAGATCCTATTCACCCCTCCACTTT. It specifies CASSRDRSYSPLHF.

The CDR3 coding sequence is TGTGCCAGCCACCCGGACAGGGGAAGGCAAGAGACCCAGTACTTC. Residues: CASHPDRGRQETQYF. This sequence joins TRBV2 and TRBJ2-5, with TRBD1 matching over 9 bases. There are 15 residues in the CDR3. From germline, CDR1 is SNHLY and CDR2 FYNNEI. J was trimmed by 2 bases and V by 8 bases; bases with no gene match: 9.

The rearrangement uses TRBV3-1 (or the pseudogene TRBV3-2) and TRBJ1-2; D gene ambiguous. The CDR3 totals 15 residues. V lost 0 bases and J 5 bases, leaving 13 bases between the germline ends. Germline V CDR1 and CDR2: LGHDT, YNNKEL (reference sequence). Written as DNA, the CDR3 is TGTGCCAGCAGCCAAGATCGTAAAGCTATTTATGGCTACACCTTC. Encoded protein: CASSQDRKAIYGYTF.

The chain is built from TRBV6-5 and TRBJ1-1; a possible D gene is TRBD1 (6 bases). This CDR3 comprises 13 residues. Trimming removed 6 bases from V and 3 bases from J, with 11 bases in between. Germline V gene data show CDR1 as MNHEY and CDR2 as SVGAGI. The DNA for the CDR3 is TGTGCCAGCAGGAGGGACACTTACACTGAAGCTTTCTTT. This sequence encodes CASRRDTYTEAFF.

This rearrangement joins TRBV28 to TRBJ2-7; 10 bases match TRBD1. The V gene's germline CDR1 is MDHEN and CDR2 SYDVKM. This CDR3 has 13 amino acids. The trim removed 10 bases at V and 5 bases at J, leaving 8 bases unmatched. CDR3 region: CATRDRGVHEQYF. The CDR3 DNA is TGTGCCACCCGGGACAGGGGAGTACACGAGCAGTACTTC.

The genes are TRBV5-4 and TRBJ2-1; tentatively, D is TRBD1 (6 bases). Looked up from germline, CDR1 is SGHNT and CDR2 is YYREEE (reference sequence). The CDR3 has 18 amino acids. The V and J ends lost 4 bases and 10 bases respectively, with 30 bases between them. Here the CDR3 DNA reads TGTGCCAGCAGCCTAAGTACCCTGACAGGATTTTCTCGATTAGAGCAGTTCTTC. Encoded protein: CASSLSTLTGFSRLEQFF.

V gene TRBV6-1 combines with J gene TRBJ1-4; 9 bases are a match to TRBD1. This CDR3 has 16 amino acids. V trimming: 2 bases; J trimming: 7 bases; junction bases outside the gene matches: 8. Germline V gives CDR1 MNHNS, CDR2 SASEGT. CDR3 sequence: CASSELQGAGSEKLFF. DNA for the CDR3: TGTGCCAGCAGTGAATTACAGGGGGCTGGGAGTGAAAAACTGTTTTTT.

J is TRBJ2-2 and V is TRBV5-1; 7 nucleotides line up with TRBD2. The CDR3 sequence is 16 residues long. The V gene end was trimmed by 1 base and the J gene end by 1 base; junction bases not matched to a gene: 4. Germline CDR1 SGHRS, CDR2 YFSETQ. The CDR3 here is CASSLMTSLNTGELFF. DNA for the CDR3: TGCGCCAGCAGCTTGATGACTAGCCTGAACACCGGGGAGCTGTTTTTT.

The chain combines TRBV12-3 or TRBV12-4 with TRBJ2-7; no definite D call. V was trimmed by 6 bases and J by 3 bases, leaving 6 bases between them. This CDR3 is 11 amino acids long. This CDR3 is CASSQHYEQYF. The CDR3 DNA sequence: TGTGCCAGCAGCCAACACTACGAGCAGTACTTC.

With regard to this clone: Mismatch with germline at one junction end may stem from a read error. This CDR3 reads CASSPRRDTEAFF. The CDR3 DNA sequence: TGTGCCAGCTCCCCACGACGGGACACTGAAGCTTTCTTT. The V call is TRBV18, the J call TRBJ1-1; no clear D gene. Per the germline V gene, CDR1 is KGHSH and CDR2 is LQKENI. The CDR3 extends over 13 amino acids.